These 20 T cell receptor beta chains share one sample of origin, sequenced in a study of blood T cells in healthy people across ages. Using a J-beta primer mix together with a sample-barcoded 5' primer, a second PCR was run for about 7 to 12 cycles. TCRdb ran MiXCR on the 5' RACE reads and lists one entry per CDR3 protein. The data show about 970,000 distinct CDR3 sequences, about 51% seen once. The sample was blood. All receptors come from a woman aged 55 to 70 in good health.

This clonotype was detected ten times or more. J is TRBJ2-7 and V is TRBV11-2, with D possibly TRBD2 on 5 matching bases. CDR3 length: 14 residues. The germline V gene encodes CDR1 SGHAT and CDR2 FQNNGV. V was pared by 5 bases and J by 2 bases, with 13 bases between. The CDR3 DNA follows: TGTGCCAGCAGCCCCCAGAGGGTTACCTACGAGCAGTACTTC. Translating gives CASSPQRVTYEQYF.

CDR3 sequence reads: CASKNSLQETQYF. CDR3 DNA: TGCGCCAGCAAAAACAGCCTCCAAGAGACCCAGTACTTC. This chain links TRBV10-1 with TRBJ2-5; unclear D gene. With 7 bases removed from V and 1 base from J, the gap between germline ends came to 10 bases. Germline lookup yields CDR1 WNHNN and CDR2 SYGVQD (reference sequence). This CDR3 region has 13 residues.

This clonotype was counted a few times. The J gene is TRBJ1-5, the V gene TRBV9; D perhaps matches TRBD1 (5 bases). V was clipped by 4 bases and J by 1 base, with 15 bases between them. Germline V CDR1 and CDR2: SGDLS, YYNGEE. The CDR3 is 16 amino acids. In DNA, the CDR3 is TGTGCCAGCAGCTCCCCCCAGGGTGGGAGCAATCAGCCCCAGCATTTT. Protein product: CASSSPQGGSNQPQHF.

The V call is TRBV2, the J call TRBJ1-2; D is ambiguous. V was shortened by 3 bases and J by 3 bases, with 8 bases between the two germline ends. The CDR3 extends over 13 amino acids. Germline-derived CDR1 and CDR2 are SNHLY and FYNNEI. In DNA, the CDR3 is TGTGCCAGCAGTGATACCTCCTACTATGGCTACACCTTC. It encodes CASSDTSYYGYTF.

This clonotype came up many times. The chain joins TRBV7-9 to TRBJ2-3; 7 nucleotides agree with TRBD1. The CDR3 consists of 14 residues. Germline CDR1 and CDR2: SEHNR and FQNEAQ (reference sequence). The junction had 2 bases not matched to a gene; V was cut back by 3 bases and J by 2 bases. CDR3 in amino acids: CASSLGTVTDTQYF. As DNA, the CDR3 is TGTGCCAGCAGCTTGGGGACAGTCACAGATACGCAGTATTTT.

The chain links TRBV10-3 to TRBJ2-3; D is perhaps TRBD2 (5 bases). V was cut by 2 bases and J by 3 bases, with 12 bases left in between. Germline CDR1 and CDR2: ENHRY and SYGVKD. The length of the CDR3 is 15 residues. CDR3 nucleotide sequence: TGTGCCATCAGTGAGGGGGAGAGATTTACAGATACGCAGTATTTT. This codes for CAISEGERFTDTQYF.

This clonotype was found a few times. The gene calls are TRBV2 and TRBJ2-1, with 7 bases identical to TRBD2. Unmatched junction bases numbered 9, after V lost 5 bases and J lost 2 bases. The CDR3 has 16 amino acids. Germline V CDR1 and CDR2: SNHLY, FYNNEI. The CDR3, as DNA: TGTGCCAGCAGTTCAGAGCTAGCGGACCCCTACAATGAGCAGTTCTTC. It is translated as CASSSELADPYNEQFF.

The gene calls are TRBV5-1 and TRBJ2-6; D call uncertain. Deletions cut 3 bases from V and 4 bases from J, with 8 bases between. This CDR3 has 14 amino acids. Germline assignment: CDR1 SGHRS and CDR2 YFSETQ. This chain's CDR3 is CASSSNAGANVLTF. The CDR3 DNA reads TGCGCCAGCAGCTCGAACGCCGGGGCCAACGTCCTGACTTTC.

This sequence joins TRBV6-6 and TRBJ1-2; D unclear. Germline values: CDR1 MNHNY, CDR2 SVGAGI (reference sequence). V was cut by 3 bases and J by 3 bases, with 8 bases left in between. This CDR3 comprises 13 residues. For the CDR3, the DNA is TGTGCCAGCAGTTATGATGGGGACTATGGCTACACCTTC. Translated, it gives CASSYDGDYGYTF.

This clonotype was observed a handful of times. The chain combines TRBV7-3 with TRBJ2-1; 8 bases agree with TRBD1. CDR1 is SGHTA and CDR2 is FQGTGA in the germline V gene. This CDR3 region has 15 residues. Losses at the gene ends were 3 bases for V and 3 bases for J; bases not matched to a gene: 4. CDR3 bases: TGTGCCAGCAGCTTCAGACAGGGGTACTACAATGAGCAGTTCTTC. Protein: CASSFRQGYYNEQFF. Based on the CDR3 plus reference TRBV7-3 and TRBJ2-1, the full variable domain is GAGVSQTPSNKVTEKGKYVELRCDPISGHTALYWYRQSLGQGPEFLIYFQGTGAADDSGLPNDRFFAVRPEGSVSTLKIQRTERGDSAVYLCASSFRQGYYNEQFFGPGTRLTVL.

This sequence joins TRBV5-1 and TRBJ2-2, with a possible D match to TRBD2 (5 bases). The CDR3 is 16 amino acids. V was shortened by 4 bases and J by 8 bases, with 21 bases between the two germline ends. Germline V CDR1 and CDR2: SGHRS, YFSETQ. The CDR3 DNA reads TGCGCCAGCAGCAACGGCCTAGCCAGACCCCAAGGGGAGCTGTTTTTT. It is translated as CASSNGLARPQGELFF.

The V and J genes are TRBV7-3 and TRBJ1-5; no definite D call. Germline lookup yields CDR1 SGHTA and CDR2 FQGTGA. V lost 7 bases and J 0 bases, leaving 19 bases between the germline ends. The CDR3 loop spans 17 amino acids. The CDR3 loop reads CASIHGPRPPSNQPQHF. CDR3 DNA sequence: TGTGCCAGCATCCACGGGCCGAGGCCCCCTAGCAATCAGCCCCAGCATTTT. Together with reference TRBV7-3 and TRBJ1-5, the CDR3 gives the full variable domain: GAGVSQTPSNKVTEKGKYVELRCDPISGHTALYWYRQSLGQGPEFLIYFQGTGAADDSGLPNDRFFAVRPEGSVSTLKIQRTERGDSAVYLCASIHGPRPPSNQPQHFGDGTRLSIL.

The V and J genes are TRBV6-2 or TRBV6-3 and TRBJ2-5; D possibly corresponds to TRBD2 (6 bases). This CDR3 has 16 residues. V lost 2 bases, J lost 2 bases, and 15 bases lay in between. Germline-derived CDR1 and CDR2 are MNHEY and SVGEGT. This CDR3 reads CASSYGGAGLQETQYF. The CDR3 DNA is TGTGCCAGCAGTTACGGCGGGGCAGGGCTGCAAGAGACCCAGTACTTC.

This clonotype was detected ten times or more. V usage is TRBV7-9 and J usage is TRBJ1-4; D is undetermined. The germline V and J ends were trimmed by 0 bases and 8 bases, with 16 bases remaining between them. Germline V gives CDR1 SEHNR, CDR2 FQNEAQ (reference sequence). This CDR3 spans 16 amino acids. The CDR3 here is CASSLASGRSGEKLFF. CDR3 DNA sequence: TGTGCCAGCAGCTTAGCTTCCGGGAGAAGTGGAGAAAAACTGTTTTTT.

This clonotype was detected a few times. CDR3 bases: TGTGCCAGCAGTTCATACAGGGTGCGAAGCTACGAGCAGTACTTC. Its protein product is CASSSYRVRSYEQYF. The V and J genes are TRBV27 and TRBJ2-7, with TRBD1 as a possible D gene (6 bases). With 4 bases removed from V and 3 bases from J, the gap between germline ends came to 16 bases. This CDR3 region has 15 residues. Germline CDR1 MNHEY, CDR2 SMNVEV (reference sequence).

The V and J genes are TRBV7-2 and TRBJ2-3; the D is unclear. The CDR3 extends over 18 amino acids. Germline lookup yields CDR1 SGHTA and CDR2 FQGNSA. The V end lost 1 base, the J end lost 3 bases, and 20 bases lay between the germline ends. The CDR3 loop is CASSLGGIARLGTDTQYF. CDR3 sequence (DNA): TGTGCCAGCAGCTTAGGTGGTATAGCCCGACTTGGGACAGATACGCAGTATTTT.

A word on this clonotype: A read error may explain this, as a much larger clone is one base away. The chain carries TRBV7-2 and TRBJ2-7, with TRBD2 matching 7 bases. The V and J ends lost 2 bases and 5 bases, in that order; junction bases with no gene match: 12. CDR3 size: 16 residues. The germline V gene encodes CDR1 SGHTA and CDR2 FQGNSA. In DNA, the CDR3 is TGTGCCAGCAGCTTATACGGTGCTAGCGGTAAAGACGAGCAGTACTTC. It codes for CASSLYGASGKDEQYF.

V and J are TRBV5-1 and TRBJ2-3, with D maybe TRBD2 (6 bases). Germline loops: CDR1 SGHRS, CDR2 YFSETQ. V lost 1 base, J lost 2 bases, and 14 bases lay in between. CDR3 length: 16 residues. The CDR3 loop reads CASSLITSLDTDTQYF. The CDR3 region has the DNA TGCGCCAGCAGCTTGATTACTAGCCTCGACACAGATACGCAGTATTTT.

Only a few counts were recorded for this clonotype. The rearrangement links TRBV21-1 to TRBJ2-3; the D call of TRBD2 is as the table states it, not checked on the DNA. TRBV21-1 is a listed pseudogene. CDR3 size: 17 residues. The CDR3: CASSKDGLAGITDTQYF. The DNA of the CDR3 is TGTGCCAGCAGCAAAGATGGCCTAGCGGGTATCACAGATACGCAGTATTTT.

V usage is TRBV12-3 or TRBV12-4 and J usage is TRBJ2-7; 7 bases agree with TRBD1. The J call could be wrong; TRBJ2-5 is a better fit for the DNA end. The CDR3 extends over 18 amino acids. The DNA of the CDR3 is TGTGCCAGCAGGCCCCCGCACACAGGGGTTGCCGCCATCGAGACCCAGTACTTC. It yields the protein CASRPPHTGVAAIETQYF.